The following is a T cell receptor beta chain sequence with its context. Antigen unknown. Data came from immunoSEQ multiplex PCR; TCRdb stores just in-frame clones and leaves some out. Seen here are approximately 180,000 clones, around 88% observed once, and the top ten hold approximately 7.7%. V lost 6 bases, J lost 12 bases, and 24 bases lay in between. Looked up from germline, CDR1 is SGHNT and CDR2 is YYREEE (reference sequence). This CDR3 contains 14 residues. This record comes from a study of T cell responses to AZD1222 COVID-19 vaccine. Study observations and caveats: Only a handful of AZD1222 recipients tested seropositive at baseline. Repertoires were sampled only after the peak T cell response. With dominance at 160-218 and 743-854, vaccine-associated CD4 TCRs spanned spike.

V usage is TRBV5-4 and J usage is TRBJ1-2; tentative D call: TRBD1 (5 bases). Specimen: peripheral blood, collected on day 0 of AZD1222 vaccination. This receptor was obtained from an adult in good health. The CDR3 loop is CASTVAGGQNYNTF. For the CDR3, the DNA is TGTGCCAGCACTGTGGCCGGGGGTCAGAACTACAACACCTTC.